This paragraph covers one TCR beta chain sequence. The antigen remains unidentified. Specified time point: pre-treatment sample, taken before nivolumab and TIL therapy. Pleural nodules or supraclavicular lymph nodes made up most of the excised metastases sampled. Patients were adults with stage 4 NSCLC. The sample originates from a study of TIL therapy for anti-PD-1-resistant metastatic lung cancer. Study details: Median patient age was 54, ranging roughly 38-75 years.

Study findings and constraints: The cohort had more treatment-naive, never-smoker and oncogene-addicted patients than typical.

This CDR3 contains 14 residues. Germline V lookup: CDR1 SGHVS, CDR2 FQNEAQ. With 3 bases removed from V and 5 bases from J, the gap between germline ends came to 11 bases. Sequencing used immunoSEQ v3. Profiled with immunoSEQ multiplex PCR; TCRdb holds only in-frame clones, not every one. The repertoire has around 45,000 clones, about two thirds of them found once; the top ten carry about 6%. The source of this sequence is a person between 30 and 79 years old with non-small cell lung cancer. The material was tumor tissue, obtained at baseline. The chain combines TRBV7-8 with TRBJ1-5; no firm D call. The CDR3 spells CASSFQEGDQPQHF. For the CDR3, the DNA is TGTGCCAGCAGCTTTCAAGAGGGTGATCAGCCCCAGCATTTT. Full variable domain (rest looked up from reference TRBV7-8 and TRBJ1-5): GAGVSQSPRYKVAKRGQDVALRCDPISGHVSLFWYQQALGQGPEFLTYFQNEAQLDKSGLPSDRFFAERPEGSVSTLKIQRTQQEDSAVYLCASSFQEGDQPQHFGDGTRLSIL.